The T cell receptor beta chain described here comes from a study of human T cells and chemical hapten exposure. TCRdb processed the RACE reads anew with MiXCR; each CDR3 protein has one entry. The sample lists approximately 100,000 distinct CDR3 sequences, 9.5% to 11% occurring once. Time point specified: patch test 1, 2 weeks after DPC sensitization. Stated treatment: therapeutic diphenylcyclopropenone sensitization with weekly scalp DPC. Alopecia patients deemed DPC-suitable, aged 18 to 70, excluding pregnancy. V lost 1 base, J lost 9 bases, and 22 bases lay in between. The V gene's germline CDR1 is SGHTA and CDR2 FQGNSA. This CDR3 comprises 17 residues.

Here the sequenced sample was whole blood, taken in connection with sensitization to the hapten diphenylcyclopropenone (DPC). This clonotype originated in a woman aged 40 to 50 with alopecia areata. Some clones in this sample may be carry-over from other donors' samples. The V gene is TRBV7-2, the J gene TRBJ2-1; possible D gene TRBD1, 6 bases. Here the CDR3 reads CASSLGPYRAAGSEQFF. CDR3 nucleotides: TGTGCCAGCAGCTTAGGACCATACAGGGCTGCAGGTAGTGAGCAGTTCTTC.